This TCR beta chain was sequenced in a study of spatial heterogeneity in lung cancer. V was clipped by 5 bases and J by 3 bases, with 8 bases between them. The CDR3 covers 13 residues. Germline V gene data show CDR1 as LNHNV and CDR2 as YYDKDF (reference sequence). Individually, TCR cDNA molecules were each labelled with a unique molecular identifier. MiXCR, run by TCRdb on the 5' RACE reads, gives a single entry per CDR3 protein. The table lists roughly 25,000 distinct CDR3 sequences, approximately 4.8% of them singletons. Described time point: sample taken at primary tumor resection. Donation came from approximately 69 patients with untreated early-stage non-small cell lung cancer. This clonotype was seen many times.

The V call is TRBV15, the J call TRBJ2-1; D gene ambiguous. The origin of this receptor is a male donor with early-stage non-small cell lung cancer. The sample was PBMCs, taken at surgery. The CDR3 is CATSDRSYNEQFF. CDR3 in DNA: TGTGCCACCAGCGATCGGAGCTACAATGAGCAGTTCTTC.